This note documents a single T cell receptor (beta chain) sequence. Its specificity is unknown. These data come from a study of CD8 T cells in ankylosing spondylitis. The study, taken as a whole, reports: Ankylosing spondylitis blood appeared to carry a characteristic TCR beta motif of several highly homologous variants. Past research had described some motif variants in reactive arthritis synovial fluid and blood. Researchers report that disease-linked clones proved CD8+ and relatively rare in peripheral blood.

5'-RACE, quantitative and with molecular barcodes, yielded the TCR beta libraries. TCRdb reprocessed the 5' RACE reads with MiXCR, giving one entry per CDR3 protein. The repertoire consists of around 450,000 distinct CDR3 sequences, with roughly 27% occurring once and the leading ten covering roughly 1%. This CDR3 has 14 residues. With 6 bases clipped from V and 4 bases from J, the junction kept 8 bases outside the gene matches. Germline lookup yields CDR1 SNHLY and CDR2 FYNNEI. This TCR came from a male donor with ankylosing spondylitis. The chain recombines TRBV2 with TRBJ1-1; 7 bases match TRBD1. Specimen: blood, either unsorted or a sorted T cell fraction (not recorded which). CDR3 in DNA: TGTGCCAGCAGGGACCACAGGGGAGCCACTGAAGCTTTCTTT. Protein sequence: CASRDHRGATEAFF.